This TCR beta chain was documented in a study of shared clonotypes between healthy human individuals. Study details: Three plates were used per donor for CD4 naive, three for CD4 memory, two for CD8 naive and one for CD8 memory.

Among the donors, all were Caucasian adults who lived in Nashville, Tennessee. The CDR3 contains 15 residues. J gave up 10 bases and V 2 bases, and 7 bases lay outside the gene matches. Germline V gives CDR1 MNHEY, CDR2 SVGAGI. Measured with immunoSEQ multiplex PCR; TCRdb has only the in-frame clones, and not every one. The table shows about 2 million clones, with 90% to 95% occurring only once. The material sequenced was naive CD4+ T cells sorted from blood. The subset here: CD45RA+ positively selected. The V and J genes are TRBV6-5 and TRBJ1-6, with 8 bases that match TRBD1. The origin of this receptor is a young man in good health. CDR3 coding DNA: TGTGCCAGCAGTTACACTACAGGGGGTGGATCACCCCTCCACTTT. It specifies CASSYTTGGGSPLHF.